Listed here are 13 T cell receptor beta chains from one sample, sequenced in a study of blood T cells in healthy people across ages. The use of a sample-barcoded 5' primer and a J-beta primer mix characterized a second PCR of roughly 6 to 11 cycles. TCRdb re-derived calls from the 5' RACE reads in MiXCR, one entry per CDR3 protein. Among 1.5 million to 2 million distinct CDR3 sequences listed, 35% to 50% were seen once. Sequenced sample: blood. The receptors were gathered from a human donor in good health.

This sequence joins TRBV25-1 and TRBJ1-2; D remains unclear. The germline CDR1 and CDR2 sequences are MGHDK and SYGVNS. V shed 11 bases and J shed 7 bases, with 26 bases lying between them. This CDR3 spans 15 amino acids. CDR3 nucleotides: TGTGCCTCCAGCGGTGAATCGGGTCAACGGGGTGGCTACACCTTC. Translating gives CASSGESGQRGGYTF.

J is TRBJ2-7 and V is TRBV4-2; 8 bases map to TRBD1. The J call is doubtful: the DNA matches TRBJ2-5 better. Looked up from germline, CDR1 is LGHNA and CDR2 is YNFKEQ. This CDR3 region has 15 residues. The CDR3 region is CASSQATDRAGTQYF. The CDR3 DNA reads TGTGCCAGCAGCCAAGCTACGGACAGGGCTGGGACCCAGTACTTC.

This clonotype has just a few counts. V usage is TRBV6-5 and J usage is TRBJ2-1, with D hard to call. V lost 5 bases to trimming and J lost 7 bases, with 12 bases between them. Germline V gives CDR1 MNHEY, CDR2 SVGAGI. The CDR3 totals 13 residues. The CDR3 spells CASSMYQANEQFF. For the CDR3, the DNA is TGTGCCAGCAGTATGTACCAGGCTAATGAGCAGTTCTTC.

V and J are TRBV7-8 and TRBJ2-7; 10 bases line up with TRBD1. The V gene's germline CDR1 is SGHVS and CDR2 FQNEAQ. The CDR3 runs 17 residues. V lost 5 bases and J lost 4; bases outside the gene matches: 14. For the CDR3, the DNA is TGTGCCAGCAGCCCACAACGGGACAGGGGTTCTATGTACGAGCAGTACTTC. Its translation: CASSPQRDRGSMYEQYF.

This clonotype was recorded a few times. The J gene is TRBJ1-1, the V gene TRBV27, with D unclear. CDR3 length equals 16 residues. Germline V gene lookup returns CDR1 MNHEY and CDR2 SMNVEV (reference sequence). Trimming took 6 bases from V and 5 from J, leaving 22 bases between them. The CDR3 sequence is CASSPSDGEIGTEAFF. The CDR3 DNA reads as TGTGCCAGCAGCCCCTCTGATGGGGAAATAGGAACTGAAGCTTTCTTT.

The chain carries TRBV20-1 and TRBJ2-1; a weak D match, TRBD2 (6 bases). CDR1 and CDR2 from the germline V gene are DFQATT and SNEGSKA (reference sequence). The CDR3 covers 12 residues. V shed 4 bases and J shed 9 bases, with 13 bases lying between them. The CDR3 coding sequence is TGCAGTGCTATCGGGAGAGGCGTTGAGCAGTTCTTC. Translation gives CSAIGRGVEQFF.

J is TRBJ1-5 and V is TRBV28, with 9 bases matching TRBD1. The CDR3 spans 17 residues. Germline assignment: CDR1 MDHEN and CDR2 SYDVKM. The V segment lost 1 base and the J segment 7 bases; nucleotides outside the gene matches: 11. The CDR3 is CASSLSGTGRLGQPQHF. In DNA, the CDR3 is TGTGCCAGCAGTTTATCGGGGACAGGGAGGCTGGGGCAGCCCCAGCATTTT.

In nucleotides, the CDR3 is TGTGCCAGCAGGTCGACAGGGTTGGGTACCTACGAGCAGTACTTC. Its translation: CASRSTGLGTYEQYF. V is TRBV6-5 and J is TRBJ2-4, with 7 bases matching TRBD1. The DNA matches TRBJ2-7 better at its end, which makes the J call doubtful. Germline V lookup: CDR1 MNHEY, CDR2 SVGAGI. This CDR3 has 15 residues.

V gene TRBV5-1 combines with J gene TRBJ2-5, with D perhaps being TRBD1 or TRBD2 (6 bases each). Germline V gene data show CDR1 as SGHRS and CDR2 as YFSETQ. The CDR3 spans 15 residues. Between the trimmed V and J ends, which lost 4 bases and 4 bases, there was a span of 17 bases. The chain's CDR3 is CASSSDVGGGETQYF. The CDR3 coding sequence is TGCGCCAGCAGCAGTGACGTAGGGGGAGGAGAGACCCAGTACTTC.

In its sample, this clonotype was seen once. The genes are TRBV20-1 and TRBJ2-1; possible D gene TRBD2, 7 bases. This CDR3 region has 15 residues. Trimming stripped 0 bases from V and 7 bases from J, with 16 bases between. CDR1 is DFQATT, CDR2 SNEGSKA, per germline (reference sequence). The CDR3 coding sequence is TGCAGTGCTAGAGATGGGAGGGGGGGAAATAATGAGCAGTTCTTC. Translated, it gives CSARDGRGGNNEQFF.

This clonotype was observed a few times. V and J are TRBV7-2 and TRBJ1-5; possible D gene TRBD1, 5 bases. From germline, CDR1 is SGHTA and CDR2 FQGNSA. The CDR3 contains 15 residues. Trimming took off 1 base at V and 7 bases at J, with 14 bases between the two ends. The chain's CDR3 is CASSLGSGRGQPQHF. CDR3 in DNA: TGTGCCAGCAGCTTAGGGTCAGGGCGAGGGCAGCCCCAGCATTTT.

In its sample, this clonotype was seen a few times. The CDR3 reads CASSYPPQFMDTQYF. The CDR3 nucleotides are TGTGCCAGCAGTTACCCCCCGCAATTTATGGATACGCAGTATTTT. V is TRBV6-6 and J is TRBJ2-3; D call uncertain. The CDR3 runs 15 residues. The V end lost 2 bases, the J end lost 6 bases, and 15 bases lay between the germline ends. CDR1 and CDR2 from the germline V gene are MNHNY and SVGAGI (reference sequence).

This rearrangement joins TRBV6-6 to TRBJ1-4; D not resolved. The V end was cut by 1 base, the J end by 0 bases, with 9 bases between. This CDR3 comprises 16 residues. Germline lookup yields CDR1 MNHNY and CDR2 SVGAGI (reference sequence). The CDR3 loop is CASSYLRVATNEKLFF. CDR3 nucleotide sequence: TGTGCCAGCAGTTACTTGAGAGTTGCAACTAATGAAAAACTGTTTTTT.